One sample yielded the 20 T cell receptor beta chains listed below, sequenced in a study of blood T cell repertoires in COVID-19. TCRdb's table, derived via immunoSEQ multiplex PCR, lists solely in-frame clones and lacks some. This table holds around 36,000 clones, approximately 88% found once. The source material was peripheral blood. These TCRs come from a human donor in a cohort sampled during active COVID-19.

This chain uses TRBV19 with TRBJ2-7; 10 positions match TRBD2. The CDR3 spans 14 residues. Germline values: CDR1 LNHDA, CDR2 SQIVND (reference sequence). V lost 4 bases to trimming and J lost 4 bases; unmatched junction nucleotides: 4. CDR3 bases: TGTGCCAGTAGTAGAGTAGCGGGAGGTTACGAGCAGTACTTC. It encodes CASSRVAGGYEQYF.

The chain combines TRBV2 with TRBJ2-6; no clear D. V was trimmed by 7 bases and J by 2 bases, leaving 6 bases between them. This CDR3 contains 13 residues. The V gene's germline CDR1 is SNHLY and CDR2 FYNNEI. CDR3 amino acids: CASTIAGANVLTF. The CDR3 DNA is TGTGCCAGCACCATAGCTGGGGCCAACGTCCTGACTTTC.

V gene TRBV7-9 combines with J gene TRBJ2-5, with 11 bases matching TRBD1. V dropped 5 bases and J dropped 3; count of bases not matched to a gene: 8. This CDR3 has 16 residues. Germline assignment: CDR1 SEHNR and CDR2 FQNEAQ (reference sequence). CDR3 amino acids: CASSNTGTGGKETQYF. CDR3 in DNA: TGTGCCAGCAGCAACACCGGGACAGGGGGTAAAGAGACCCAGTACTTC.

V usage is TRBV7-2 and J usage is TRBJ2-7, with D possibly TRBD2 on 5 matching bases. Germline assignment: CDR1 SGHTA and CDR2 FQGNSA. V lost 2 bases and J 5 bases, leaving 16 bases between the germline ends. CDR3 length: 15 amino acids. CDR3: CASSLFGPEGHEQYF. CDR3 nucleotides: TGTGCCAGCAGCTTATTCGGCCCCGAGGGCCACGAGCAGTACTTC.

The J gene is TRBJ2-1, the V gene TRBV13, with D unclear. The germline V gene has CDR1 PRHDT and CDR2 FYEKMQ (reference sequence). Trimming removed 1 base at V and 5 bases at J, with 12 bases between. The CDR3 length is 15 residues. Here the CDR3 reads CASSLVSVGDNEQFF. The CDR3 DNA sequence: TGTGCCAGCAGCTTAGTGTCAGTGGGCGACAATGAGCAGTTCTTC.

The chain has TRBV6-5 and TRBJ1-2; D is perhaps TRBD1 (6 bases). V was shortened by 8 bases and J by 7 bases, with 11 bases between the two germline ends. Germline V lookup: CDR1 MNHEY, CDR2 SVGAGI. The CDR3 length is 11 residues. The DNA for the CDR3 is TGTGCCAGCGGACAGTCTCTTGGCTACACCTTC. Encoded protein: CASGQSLGYTF.

The chain joins TRBV19 to TRBJ1-5; D is ambiguous. The CDR3 totals 13 residues. V was pared by 1 base and J by 9 bases, with 10 bases between. Looked up from germline, CDR1 is LNHDA and CDR2 is SQIVND (reference sequence). CDR3 amino acids: CASSIVLGGPQHF. In DNA, the CDR3 is TGTGCCAGTAGTATAGTGCTAGGCGGGCCCCAGCATTTT.

This clone appeared once. The chain is built from TRBV20-1 and TRBJ2-2; TRBD1 is a possible D gene (6 bases). This CDR3 spans 11 amino acids. Germline CDR1 DFQATT, CDR2 SNEGSKA (reference sequence). The CDR3 protein is CTPRGTGELFF. The CDR3 DNA reads as TGCACCCCCAGGGGCACCGGGGAGCTGTTTTTT.

J is TRBJ2-7 and V is TRBV3-1 (or the pseudogene TRBV3-2); D call uncertain. V lost 4 bases and J lost 3, with 7 bases in between. Germline assignment: CDR1 LGHDT and CDR2 YNNKEL (reference sequence). This CDR3 is 12 amino acids long. The CDR3 is CASSRAFYEQYF. In DNA, the CDR3 is TGTGCCAGCAGCCGGGCGTTCTACGAGCAGTACTTC.

V usage is TRBV27 and J usage is TRBJ2-1, with 13 bases identical to TRBD2. Germline values: CDR1 MNHEY, CDR2 SMNVEV (reference sequence). The CDR3 is 16 residues long. The V and J ends lost 6 bases and 9 bases, in that order; junction bases with no gene match: 11. The DNA of the CDR3 is TGTGCCAGCAGCCTCACTAGCGGGAGGGCCGGAGGTGAGCAGTTCTTC. Translation: CASSLTSGRAGGEQFF.

The chain employs TRBV29-1 and TRBJ2-7, with 11 bases that match TRBD2. CDR1 and CDR2 (germline): SQVTM, ANQGSEA. V lost 5 bases and J lost 5; bases outside the gene matches: 5. The CDR3 consists of 13 residues. CDR3: CSVYSGGAHEQYF. The CDR3 DNA follows: TGCAGCGTTTATAGCGGGGGGGCCCACGAGCAGTACTTC.

This chain joins TRBV5-1 and TRBJ1-4; 9 nucleotides match TRBD1. The CDR3 totals 16 residues. The V gene end was trimmed by 4 bases and the J gene end by 3 bases; junction bases not matched to a gene: 7. Germline V CDR1 and CDR2: SGHRS, YFSETQ. Here the CDR3 reads CASSLGDRVSNEKLFF. CDR3 DNA sequence: TGCGCCAGCAGCCTGGGGGACAGGGTTTCTAATGAAAAACTGTTTTTT.

The rearrangement links TRBV9 to TRBJ1-2, with TRBD1 as a possible D gene (6 bases). V was pared by 3 bases and J by 0 bases, with 18 bases between. This CDR3 contains 17 residues. Germline CDR1 reads SGDLS; CDR2 reads YYNGEE. CDR3 coding DNA: TGTGCCAGCAGCGCCGGGACGAGGGGGTTCGCTAACTATGGCTACACCTTC. Translated, it gives CASSAGTRGFANYGYTF.

The chain has TRBV28 and TRBJ2-7, with D unclear. This CDR3 has 12 amino acids. CDR1 is MDHEN and CDR2 is SYDVKM in the germline V gene. Trimming pared 2 bases from V and 7 bases from J, leaving 9 bases between. CDR3: CASSLVTREQYF. DNA for the CDR3: TGTGCCAGCAGTTTAGTCACGAGGGAGCAGTACTTC.

The sample holds one count of this clone. The chain has TRBV30 and TRBJ2-4; perhaps TRBD2 as D (6 bases). The CDR3 runs 13 residues. CDR1 and CDR2 from the germline V gene are GTSNPN and SVGIG (reference sequence). Trimming removed 0 bases from V and 3 bases from J, with 6 bases in between. The CDR3 loop is CAWSVAGKNIQYF. The CDR3, as DNA: TGTGCCTGGAGTGTAGCGGGCAAAAACATTCAGTACTTC.

The rearrangement joins TRBV5-1 to TRBJ1-1; 8 nucleotides agree with TRBD1. V dropped 3 bases and J dropped 1; count of bases not matched to a gene: 5. The CDR3 is 15 amino acids. Germline CDR1 and CDR2: SGHRS and YFSETQ. CDR3 sequence reads: CASSYRGQGNTEAFF. In nucleotides, the CDR3 is TGCGCCAGCAGCTATCGAGGACAGGGGAACACTGAAGCTTTCTTT.

The chain is built from TRBV2 and TRBJ2-5; 14 nucleotides agree with TRBD2. This CDR3 contains 17 residues. J gave up 4 bases and V 7 bases, and 11 bases lay outside the gene matches. Germline V gives CDR1 SNHLY, CDR2 FYNNEI. The CDR3 spells CASTLGLAGALRETQYF. The CDR3 nucleotides are TGTGCCAGCACCTTGGGACTAGCGGGGGCCCTCCGAGAGACCCAGTACTTC.

The V call is TRBV27, the J call TRBJ1-1; 9 bases agree with TRBD1. Germline V CDR1 and CDR2: MNHEY, SMNVEV (reference sequence). The CDR3 is made up of 13 amino acids. The V and J ends lost 5 bases and 4 bases, in that order; junction bases with no gene match: 2. The DNA of the CDR3 is TGTGCCAGCAGTCAGACAGGGGGCACTGAAGCTTTCTTT. Translating it yields CASSQTGGTEAFF.

This clone was seen just once. The V gene is TRBV5-6, the J gene TRBJ2-3, with unresolved D. Germline V gene data show CDR1 as SGHDT and CDR2 as YYEEEE. This CDR3 has 17 residues. The ends were cut back, 4 bases at V and 6 bases at J, with 24 bases in the middle. CDR3 region: CASSNQRRASLLDTQYF. The CDR3 DNA follows: TGTGCCAGCAGCAACCAAAGAAGAGCCTCTCTTCTGGATACGCAGTATTTT.

V gene TRBV2 combines with J gene TRBJ2-6, with D unresolved. Germline loops: CDR1 SNHLY, CDR2 FYNNEI. This CDR3 region has 16 residues. V gave up 2 bases and J gave up 1 base, with 9 bases separating them. CDR3 loop: CASSELQPSGANVLTF. CDR3 sequence (DNA): TGTGCCAGCAGTGAACTACAGCCTTCTGGGGCCAACGTCCTGACTTTC.